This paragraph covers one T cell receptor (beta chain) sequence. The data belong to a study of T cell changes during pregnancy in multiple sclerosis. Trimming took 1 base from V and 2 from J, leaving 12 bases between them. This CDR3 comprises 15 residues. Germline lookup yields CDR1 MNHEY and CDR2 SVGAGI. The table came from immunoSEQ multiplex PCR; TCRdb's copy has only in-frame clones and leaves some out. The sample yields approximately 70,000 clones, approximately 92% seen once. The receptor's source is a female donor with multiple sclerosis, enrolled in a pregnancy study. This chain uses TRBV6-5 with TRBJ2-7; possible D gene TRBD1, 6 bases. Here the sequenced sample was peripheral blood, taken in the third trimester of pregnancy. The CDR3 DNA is TGTGCCAGCAGTTACTTCCCGACAGGCCCCTACGAGCAGTACTTC. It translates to CASSYFPTGPYEQYF.